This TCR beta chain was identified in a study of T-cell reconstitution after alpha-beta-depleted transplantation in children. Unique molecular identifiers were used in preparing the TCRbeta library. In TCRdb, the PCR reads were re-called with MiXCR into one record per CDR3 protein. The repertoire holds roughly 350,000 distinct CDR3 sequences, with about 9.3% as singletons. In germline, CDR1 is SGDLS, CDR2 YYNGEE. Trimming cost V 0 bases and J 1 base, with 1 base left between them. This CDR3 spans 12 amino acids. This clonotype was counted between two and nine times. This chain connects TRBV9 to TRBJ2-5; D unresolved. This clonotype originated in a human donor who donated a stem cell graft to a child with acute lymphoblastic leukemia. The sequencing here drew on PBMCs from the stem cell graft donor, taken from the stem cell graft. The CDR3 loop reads CASSVGQETQYF. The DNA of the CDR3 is TGTGCCAGCAGCGTAGGCCAAGAGACCCAGTACTTC.